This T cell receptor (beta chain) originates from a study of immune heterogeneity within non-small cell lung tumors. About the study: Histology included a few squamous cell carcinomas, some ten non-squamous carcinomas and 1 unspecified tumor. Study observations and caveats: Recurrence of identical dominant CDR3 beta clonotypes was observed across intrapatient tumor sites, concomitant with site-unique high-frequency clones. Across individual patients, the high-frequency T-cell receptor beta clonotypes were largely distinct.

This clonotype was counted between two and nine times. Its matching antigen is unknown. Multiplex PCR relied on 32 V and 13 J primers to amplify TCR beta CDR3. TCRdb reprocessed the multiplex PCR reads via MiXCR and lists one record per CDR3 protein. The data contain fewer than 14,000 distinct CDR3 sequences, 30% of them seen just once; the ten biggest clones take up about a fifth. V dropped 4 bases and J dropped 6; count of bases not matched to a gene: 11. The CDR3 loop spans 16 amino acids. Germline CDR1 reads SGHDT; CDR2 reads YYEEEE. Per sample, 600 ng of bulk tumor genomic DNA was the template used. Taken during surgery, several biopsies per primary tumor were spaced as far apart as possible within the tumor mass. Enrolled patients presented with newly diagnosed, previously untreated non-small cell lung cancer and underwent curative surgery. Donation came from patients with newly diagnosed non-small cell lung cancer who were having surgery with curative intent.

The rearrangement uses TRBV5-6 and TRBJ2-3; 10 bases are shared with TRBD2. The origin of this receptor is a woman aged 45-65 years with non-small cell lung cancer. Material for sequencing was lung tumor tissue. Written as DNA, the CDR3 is TGTGCCAGCAGCCCGGTAGCGGGGGGCTTTTGGGATACGCAGTATTTT. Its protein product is CASSPVAGGFWDTQYF.